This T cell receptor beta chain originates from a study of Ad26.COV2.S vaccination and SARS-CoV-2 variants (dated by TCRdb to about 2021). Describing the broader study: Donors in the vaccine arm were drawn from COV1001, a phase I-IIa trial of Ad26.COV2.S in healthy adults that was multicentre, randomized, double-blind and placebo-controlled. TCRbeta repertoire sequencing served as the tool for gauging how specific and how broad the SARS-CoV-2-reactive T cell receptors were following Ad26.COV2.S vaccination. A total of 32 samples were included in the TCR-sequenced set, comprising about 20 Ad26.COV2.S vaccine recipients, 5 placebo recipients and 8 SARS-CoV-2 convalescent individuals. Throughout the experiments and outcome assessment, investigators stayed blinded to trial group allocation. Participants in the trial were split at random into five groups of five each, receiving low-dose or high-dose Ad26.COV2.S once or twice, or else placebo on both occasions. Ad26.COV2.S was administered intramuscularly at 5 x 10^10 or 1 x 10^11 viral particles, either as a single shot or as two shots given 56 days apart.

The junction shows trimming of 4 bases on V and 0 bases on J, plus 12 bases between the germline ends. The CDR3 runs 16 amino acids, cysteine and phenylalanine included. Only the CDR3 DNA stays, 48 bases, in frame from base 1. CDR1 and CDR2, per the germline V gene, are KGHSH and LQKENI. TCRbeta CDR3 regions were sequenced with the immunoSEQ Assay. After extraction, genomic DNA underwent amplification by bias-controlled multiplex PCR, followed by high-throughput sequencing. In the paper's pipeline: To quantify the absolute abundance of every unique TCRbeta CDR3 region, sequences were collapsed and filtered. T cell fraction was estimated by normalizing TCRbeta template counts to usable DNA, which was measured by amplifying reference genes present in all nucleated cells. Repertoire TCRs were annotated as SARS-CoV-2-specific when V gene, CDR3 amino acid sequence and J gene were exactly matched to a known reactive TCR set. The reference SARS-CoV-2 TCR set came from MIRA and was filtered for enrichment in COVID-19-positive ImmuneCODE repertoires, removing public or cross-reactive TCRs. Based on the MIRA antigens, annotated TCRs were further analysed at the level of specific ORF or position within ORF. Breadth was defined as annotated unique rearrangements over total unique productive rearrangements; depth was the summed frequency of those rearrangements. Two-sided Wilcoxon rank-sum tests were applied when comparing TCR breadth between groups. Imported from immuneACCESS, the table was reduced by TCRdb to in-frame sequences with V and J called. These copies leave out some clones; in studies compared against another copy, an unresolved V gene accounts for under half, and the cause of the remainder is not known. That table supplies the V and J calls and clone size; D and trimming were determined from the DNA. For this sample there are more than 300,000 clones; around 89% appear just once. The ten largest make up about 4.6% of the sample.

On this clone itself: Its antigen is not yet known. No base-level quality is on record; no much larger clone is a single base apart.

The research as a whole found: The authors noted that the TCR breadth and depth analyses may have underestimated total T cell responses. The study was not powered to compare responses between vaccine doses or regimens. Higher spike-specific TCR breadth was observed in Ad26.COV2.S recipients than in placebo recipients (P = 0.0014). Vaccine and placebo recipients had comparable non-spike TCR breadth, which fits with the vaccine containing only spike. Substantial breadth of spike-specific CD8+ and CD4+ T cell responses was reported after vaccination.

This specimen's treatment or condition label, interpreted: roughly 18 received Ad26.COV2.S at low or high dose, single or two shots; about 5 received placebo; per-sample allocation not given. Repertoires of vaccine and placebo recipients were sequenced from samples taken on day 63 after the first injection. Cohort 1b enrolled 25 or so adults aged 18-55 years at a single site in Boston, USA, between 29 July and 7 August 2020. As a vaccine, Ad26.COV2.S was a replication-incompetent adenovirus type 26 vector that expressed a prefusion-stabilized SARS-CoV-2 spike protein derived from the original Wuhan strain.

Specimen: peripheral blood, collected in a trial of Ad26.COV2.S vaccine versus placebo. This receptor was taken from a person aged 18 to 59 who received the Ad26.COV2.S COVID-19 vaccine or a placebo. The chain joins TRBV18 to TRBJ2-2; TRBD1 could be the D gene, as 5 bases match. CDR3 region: CASSLRTGSNTGELFF. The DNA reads TGTGCCAGCTCACTCCGTACAGGTTCGAACACCGGGGAGCTGTTTTTT. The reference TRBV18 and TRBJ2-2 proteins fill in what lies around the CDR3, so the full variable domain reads NAGVMQNPRHLVRRRGQEARLRCSPMKGHSHVYWYRQLPEEGLKFMVYLQKENIIDESGMPKERFSAEFPKEGPSILRIQQVVRGDSAAYFCASSLRTGSNTGELFFGEGSRLTVL.